This record covers a single T cell receptor (beta chain). Antigen: not known. A far larger clone is off by one base, so a read error is likely. Different DNA sequences within this sample yield the same CDR3. The data stem from a study of shared clonotypes between healthy human individuals. Whole-study findings and limits: There were few donors, and this limited the genetic and exposure-history diversity represented.

Per the original data handling: Junction-only sequences without quality scores came from ImmunoSEQ, so filtering differed. Assay: immunoSEQ multiplex PCR; the TCRdb copy retains only in-frame clones and omits some. The V and J calls and clone size are taken from that table; D and trimming were inferred from the DNA. The table lists some 96,000 clones, about half of them singletons. The germline CDR1 and CDR2 sequences are MGHDK and SYGVNS. V lost 6 bases and J 1 base, leaving 6 bases between the germline ends. The CDR3 spans 12 residues. The specimen sequenced was PBMCs. This TCR derives from a woman aged 40 to 49 in good health. Some clones in this sample may be carry-over from other donors' samples. The chain uses TRBV25-1 and TRBJ1-1; tentatively, D is TRBD1 (6 bases). CDR3 DNA sequence: TGTGCCAGCAGGGGACAGAACACTGAAGCTTTCTTT. It codes for CASRGQNTEAFF.